Presented here are 2 T cell receptor beta chains from one specimen sequenced in a study of a mutant IDH1 vaccine in newly diagnosed glioma. Their recognized antigens are unknown. The time point denotes: week 23, last vaccination. Each dose delivered 300 ug of mutant IDH1 20-mer peptide subcutaneously with imiquimod. Profiled with immunoSEQ multiplex PCR; TCRdb holds only in-frame clones, not every one. The profile covers 75,000 to 80,000 clones, with approximately 85% appearing a single time and approximately 0.8% taken by the ten largest. This sample comprised PBMCs, obtained from a glioma patient whose treatment included an IDH1 peptide vaccine. The origin of the receptors is a woman aged 45 to 65 with glioma.

The CDR3 sequence is CASSSTNPVDGYTF. CDR3 bases: TGCGCCAGCAGCTCGACAAACCCGGTCGATGGCTACACCTTC. This chain connects TRBV5-1 to TRBJ1-2; D is undetermined. The V gene lost 3 bases and the J gene lost 6 bases, with 15 bases spanning the gap. Germline V gene lookup returns CDR1 SGHRS and CDR2 YFSETQ. The CDR3 sequence is 14 residues long.

The chain recombines TRBV27 with TRBJ1-5; perhaps TRBD1 as D (5 bases). Deletions cut 6 bases from V and 0 bases from J, with 12 bases between. Germline CDR1 and CDR2: MNHEY and SMNVEV (reference sequence). The CDR3 spans 15 residues. The DNA for the CDR3 is TGTGCCAGCAGGTCGGGACTGATTAGCAATCAGCCCCAGCATTTT. Translation: CASRSGLISNQPQHF.